This T cell receptor (beta chain) was retrieved from a study of blood T cells in healthy people across ages (dated by TCRdb to between 2014 and 2016). Notes on the research overall: In model experiments, template switching captured roughly one uniquely barcoded TCR beta cDNA molecule for every two T cells. To track age-related changes in TCR beta repertoire diversity, the study relied on deep sequencing normalized with unique cDNA molecular identifiers. Four age groups were formed from the donors: young (average roughly 15 years), middle-aged (around 37), aged (around 62) and long-lived (roughly 88). Two additional independent replicas of 1 million unique cDNA reads from the same blood draw were analyzed for two donors (one aged 18 to 30 and one aged 80 or older).

V is trimmed back by 5 bases and J by 11 bases, and the junction contains 6 bases that no gene match accounts for. The CDR3 has 13 amino acids, counting the end cysteine and phenylalanine. This entry keeps only the CDR3 DNA: 39 bases, framed from base 1. General findings and caveats noted by the study authors: The percentage of naive T cells measured by flow cytometry correlated strongly with observed TCR beta diversity. Bulk unsorted PBMC profiling prevented conclusive comparison of naive and antigen-experienced compartments. The long-lived group showed more naive CD4+ T cells, fewer expanded clones and increased TCR diversity than the aged group, suggesting age selection. Estimates of total diversity based on one million sequenced T cells were considered lower bounds and underestimates. Because donor CMV infection status was unknown, age-related changes in expanded clonotypes were potentially confounded. As age increased, observed TCR beta diversity per million T cells dropped in a roughly linear way, and a significant reduction was already evident by age roughly 40.

The library was generated by 5' RACE. The instrument was an Illumina HiSeq 2500. The second PCR ran for about 7 to 11 cycles and used a J-beta primer mix along with a sample-barcoded 5' primer. Each TCR beta cDNA molecule received a unique molecular identifier from a template-switch 5' adaptor carrying 12 random nucleotides. Each sample yielded at least 3 million CDR3-containing paired-end reads. The Mint cDNA synthesis kit, primed by a TRBC-specific oligonucleotide, was used to synthesize first-strand cDNA from all RNA. Following uracil-DNA glycosylase treatment, a first 18-cycle PCR with universal primers M1SS and BC2_uni_R was performed on all cDNA. The source study handled its data this way. For normalization, 1 million high-quality reads, each with a distinct molecular identifier, were randomly selected from each sample. Reads with shared molecular identifiers were discarded instead of being binned into consensus sequences. CDR3 identification, clonotype clustering and error correction used MiTCR with a Q25 quality threshold and the strictest error-elimination algorithm. A nonparametric unseen species model with Euler transformation was used to estimate a lower bound on total TCR beta diversity. Using fastp trimming at Q25 and MiXCR clonotype assembly, TCRdb reanalyzed the public sequencing data and kept in-frame beta chains. Rows with a matching CDR3 protein are joined into one entry that keeps the most common DNA and genes. TCRdb's processing, not the authors' own work, is the source of the V and J calls. The sample table lists about 930,000 distinct CDR3 sequences, approximately 32% of them with a count of one. 10% to 13% of the sample is held by the ten biggest clonotypes.

Note on this clonotype: Its binding antigen is unknown. No base quality values were provided; no much bigger clone lies one nucleotide off.

Donors were roughly 40 systemically healthy Caucasian individuals from Russia aged roughly 6 to 95 years. Approximately 10 milliliters of peripheral blood were collected from each donor into EDTA-treated Vacutainer tubes. Ficoll-Paque density-gradient centrifugation was used to isolate PBMCs, with at least 7 million obtained per sample. Total RNA was extracted from PBMCs with Trizol reagent, with at least 6 micrograms obtained per sample. For every donor, an aliquot of PBMCs went through flow cytometry to measure the percentages of naive CD45RAhigh/CD27high T cells. These data were also filed under a second study, of T cells of mothers and their children. The other study reports the following: Donors were nine systemically healthy Caucasian individuals: three mothers and their six children. cDNA synthesis consumed the entire amount of extracted RNA, loaded at 1.5 ug RNA in each 15 ul reaction. In the second PCR, sample barcodes and 2-4 random nucleotides were introduced via the M1S primer. Each mother yielded over 9.5 million TCR beta CDR3 reads and each child 2.5 million to 3 million reads. Thymic selection similarly shapes TCR recombination output in related and unrelated pairs, with minor effect from inherited differences. Normalized repertoire overlap was always found to be slightly, but never significantly, higher in related mother-child pairs than in unrelated mother-child pairs. With a sensitivity of around 97 clones per million clonotypes, no persistent microchimeric T cell clones were detected. To look for features that set related mother-child pairs apart from unrelated individuals, the researchers ran deep NGS to compare the TCR beta repertoires of mothers and children. On average, the children were roughly 10 +/- 4 years old, while the mothers were 40 +/- 4 years old. Libraries were sequenced on Illumina HiSeq 2000 with 100+100 nt paired-end reads after adapter ligation with NEBNext reagents. Mother and child libraries were prepared a month apart and sequenced in separate runs to prevent cross-contamination. For each donor, somewhere between about 450,000 and 2,000,000 distinct TCR beta clonotypes were identified. Naive TCR beta clonotypes were estimated from low-frequency clonotypes matched to each donor's FACS-determined naive share, without sorting.

Sequencing was performed on blood. The rearrangement joined TRBV12-3 or TRBV12-4 to TRBJ1-4; 9 nucleotides in the junction match TRBD1. This receptor was taken from a woman between 40 and 50 years old in good health. The encoded CDR3 is CASSTGTGNKLFF. The DNA is TGTGCCAGCAGTACCGGGACAGGGAACAAACTGTTTTTT.